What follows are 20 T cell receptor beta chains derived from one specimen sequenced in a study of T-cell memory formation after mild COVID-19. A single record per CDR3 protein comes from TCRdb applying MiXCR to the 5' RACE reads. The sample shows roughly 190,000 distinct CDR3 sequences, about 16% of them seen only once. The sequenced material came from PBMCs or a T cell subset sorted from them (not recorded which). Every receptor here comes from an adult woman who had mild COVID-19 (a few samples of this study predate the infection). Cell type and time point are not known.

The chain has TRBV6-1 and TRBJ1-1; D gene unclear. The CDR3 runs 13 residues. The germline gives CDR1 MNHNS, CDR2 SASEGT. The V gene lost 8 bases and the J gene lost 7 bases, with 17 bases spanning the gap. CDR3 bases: TGTGCCAGCTTCGGGCCACTTTTCGGTGAAGCTTTCTTT. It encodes CASFGPLFGEAFF.

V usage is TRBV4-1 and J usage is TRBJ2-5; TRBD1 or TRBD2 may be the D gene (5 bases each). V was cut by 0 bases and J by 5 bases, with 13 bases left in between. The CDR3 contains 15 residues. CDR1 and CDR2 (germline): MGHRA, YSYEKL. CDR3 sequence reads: CASSQDLGRTETQYF. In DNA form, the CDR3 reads TGCGCCAGCAGCCAAGATCTGGGGCGGACTGAGACCCAGTACTTC.

CDR3 sequence (DNA): TGTGCCAGCAGCCCTAGGGTTCGGACTAGTATCGTCAATGAGCAGTTCTTC. The encoded protein is CASSPRVRTSIVNEQFF. This chain joins TRBV11-3 and TRBJ2-1; 7 bases map to TRBD2. Germline V gives CDR1 SGHNT, CDR2 YENEEA. The CDR3 spans 17 residues. The V gene end was trimmed by 5 bases and the J gene end by 6 bases; junction bases not matched to a gene: 16.

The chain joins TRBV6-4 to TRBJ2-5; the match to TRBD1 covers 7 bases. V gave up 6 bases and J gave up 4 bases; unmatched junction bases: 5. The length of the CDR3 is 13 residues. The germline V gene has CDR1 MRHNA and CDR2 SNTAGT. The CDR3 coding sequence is TGTGCCAGCAGCAGGGGGTTGGGAGAGACCCAGTACTTC. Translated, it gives CASSRGLGETQYF.

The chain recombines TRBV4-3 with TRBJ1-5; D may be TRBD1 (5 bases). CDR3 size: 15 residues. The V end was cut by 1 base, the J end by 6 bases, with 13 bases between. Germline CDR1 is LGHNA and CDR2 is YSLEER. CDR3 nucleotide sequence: TGCGCCAGCAGCCAAGCCATATGGGGGAGTCAGCCCCAGCATTTT. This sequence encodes CASSQAIWGSQPQHF.

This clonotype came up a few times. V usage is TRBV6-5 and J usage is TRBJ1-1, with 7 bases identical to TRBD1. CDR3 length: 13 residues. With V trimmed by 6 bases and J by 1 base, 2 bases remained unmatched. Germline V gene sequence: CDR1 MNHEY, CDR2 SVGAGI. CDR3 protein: CASRYRGNTEAFF. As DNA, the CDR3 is TGTGCCAGCAGGTACAGGGGGAACACTGAAGCTTTCTTT.

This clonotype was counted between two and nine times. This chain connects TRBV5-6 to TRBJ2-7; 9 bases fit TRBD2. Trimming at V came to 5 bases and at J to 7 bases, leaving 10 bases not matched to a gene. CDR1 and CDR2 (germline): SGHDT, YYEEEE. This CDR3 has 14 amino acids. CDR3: CASSDSGSPPEQYF. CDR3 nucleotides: TGTGCCAGCAGTGATAGCGGGAGTCCTCCGGAGCAGTACTTC.

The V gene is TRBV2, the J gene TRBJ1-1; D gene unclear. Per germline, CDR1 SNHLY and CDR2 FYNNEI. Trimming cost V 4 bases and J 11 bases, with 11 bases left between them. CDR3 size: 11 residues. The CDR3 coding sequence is TGTGCCAGCAGTGGGGGAGGGCTGGCTTTCTTT. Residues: CASSGGGLAFF. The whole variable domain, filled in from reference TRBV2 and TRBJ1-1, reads EPEVTQTPSHQVTQMGQEVILRCVPISNHLYFYWYRQILGQKVEFLVSFYNNEISEKSEIFDDQFSVERPDGSNFTLKIRSTKLEDSAMYFCASSGGGLAFFGQGTRLTVV.

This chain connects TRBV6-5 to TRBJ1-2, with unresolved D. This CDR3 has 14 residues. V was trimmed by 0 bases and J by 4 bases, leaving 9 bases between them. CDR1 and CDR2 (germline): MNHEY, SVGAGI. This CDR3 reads CASSYSRQGYGYTF. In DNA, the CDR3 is TGTGCCAGCAGTTACTCGAGACAAGGCTATGGCTACACCTTC.

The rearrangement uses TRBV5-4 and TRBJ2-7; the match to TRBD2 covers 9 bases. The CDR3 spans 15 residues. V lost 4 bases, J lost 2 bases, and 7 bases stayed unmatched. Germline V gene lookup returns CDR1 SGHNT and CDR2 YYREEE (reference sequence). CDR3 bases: TGTGCCAGCAGCCAGGTTGCGGGAGGGCCCTACGAGCAGTACTTC. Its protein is CASSQVAGGPYEQYF.

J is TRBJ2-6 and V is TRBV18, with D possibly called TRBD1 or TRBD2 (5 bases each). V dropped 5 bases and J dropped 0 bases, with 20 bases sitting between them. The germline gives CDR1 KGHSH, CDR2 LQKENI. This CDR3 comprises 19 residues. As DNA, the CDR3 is TGTGCCAGCTCATCCCAACCCCCTGGGGGATTCTCTGGGGCCAACGTCCTGACTTTC. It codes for CASSSQPPGGFSGANVLTF. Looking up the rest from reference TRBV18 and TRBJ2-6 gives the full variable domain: NAGVMQNPRHLVRRRGQEARLRCSPMKGHSHVYWYRQLPEEGLKFMVYLQKENIIDESGMPKERFSAEFPKEGPSILRIQQVVRGDSAAYFCASSSQPPGGFSGANVLTFGAGSRLTVL.

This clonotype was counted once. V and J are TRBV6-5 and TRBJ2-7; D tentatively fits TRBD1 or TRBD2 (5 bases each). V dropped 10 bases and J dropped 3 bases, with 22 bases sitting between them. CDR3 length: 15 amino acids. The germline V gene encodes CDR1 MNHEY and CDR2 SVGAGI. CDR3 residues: CATTRGQGAGYEQYF. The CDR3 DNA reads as TGTGCCACCACAAGGGGTCAGGGAGCAGGCTACGAGCAGTACTTC.

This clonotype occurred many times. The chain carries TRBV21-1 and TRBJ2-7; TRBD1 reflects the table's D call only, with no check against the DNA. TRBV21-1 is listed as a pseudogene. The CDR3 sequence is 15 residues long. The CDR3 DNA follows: TGTGCCAGCAGCTCCTCCGGGGGCAGGTGGATTGGGCAGTACTTC. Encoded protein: CASSSSGGRWIGQYF.

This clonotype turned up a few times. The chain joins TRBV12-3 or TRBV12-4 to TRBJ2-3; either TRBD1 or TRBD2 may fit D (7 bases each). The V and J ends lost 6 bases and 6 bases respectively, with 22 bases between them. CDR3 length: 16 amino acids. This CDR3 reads CASSPQGGTSLDTQYF. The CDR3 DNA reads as TGTGCCAGCAGCCCTCAGGGGGGGACCTCCTTGGATACGCAGTATTTT.

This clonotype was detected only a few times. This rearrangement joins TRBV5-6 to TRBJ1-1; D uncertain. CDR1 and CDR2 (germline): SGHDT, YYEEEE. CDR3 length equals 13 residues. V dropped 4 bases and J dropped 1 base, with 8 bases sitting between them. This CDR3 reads CASSRAKNTEAFF. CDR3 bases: TGTGCCAGCAGCCGCGCTAAGAACACTGAAGCTTTCTTT.

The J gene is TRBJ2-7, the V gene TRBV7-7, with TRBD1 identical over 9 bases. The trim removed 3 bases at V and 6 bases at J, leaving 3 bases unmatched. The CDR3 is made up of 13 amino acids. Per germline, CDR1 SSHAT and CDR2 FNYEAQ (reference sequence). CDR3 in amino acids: CASSLDRGSEQYF. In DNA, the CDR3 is TGTGCCAGCAGCTTGGACAGGGGAAGCGAGCAGTACTTC.

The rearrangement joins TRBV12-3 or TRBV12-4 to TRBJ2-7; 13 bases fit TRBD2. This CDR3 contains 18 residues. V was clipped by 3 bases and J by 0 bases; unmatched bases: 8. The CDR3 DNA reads TGTGCCAGCAGTTTCGACGGACTAGCGGGGGTGAGCTCCTACGAGCAGTACTTC. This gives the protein CASSFDGLAGVSSYEQYF.

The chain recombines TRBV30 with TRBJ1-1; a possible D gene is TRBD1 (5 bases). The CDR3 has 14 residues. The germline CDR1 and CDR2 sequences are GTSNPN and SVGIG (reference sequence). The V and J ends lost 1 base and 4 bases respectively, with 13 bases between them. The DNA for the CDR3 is TGTGCCTGGAGTGCTTCCGGGGGTGGCACTGAAGCTTTCTTT. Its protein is CAWSASGGGTEAFF. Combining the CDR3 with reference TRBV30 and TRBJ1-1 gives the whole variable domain SQTIHQWPATLVQPVGSPLSLECTVEGTSNPNLYWYRQAAGRGLQLLFYSVGIGQISSEVPQNLSASRPQDRQFILSSKKLLLSDSGFYLCAWSASGGGTEAFFGQGTRLTVV.

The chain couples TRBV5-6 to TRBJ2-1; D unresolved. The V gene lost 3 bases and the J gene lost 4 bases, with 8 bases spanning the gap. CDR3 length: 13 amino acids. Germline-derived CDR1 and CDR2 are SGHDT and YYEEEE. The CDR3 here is CASSYTEYNEQFF. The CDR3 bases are TGTGCCAGCAGCTACACAGAGTACAATGAGCAGTTCTTC.

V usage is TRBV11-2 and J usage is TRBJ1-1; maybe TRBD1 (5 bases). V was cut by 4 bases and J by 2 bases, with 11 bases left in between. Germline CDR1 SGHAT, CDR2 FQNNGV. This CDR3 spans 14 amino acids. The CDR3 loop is CASSSQGANTEAFF. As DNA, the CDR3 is TGTGCCAGCAGCTCCCAGGGAGCTAACACTGAAGCTTTCTTT.